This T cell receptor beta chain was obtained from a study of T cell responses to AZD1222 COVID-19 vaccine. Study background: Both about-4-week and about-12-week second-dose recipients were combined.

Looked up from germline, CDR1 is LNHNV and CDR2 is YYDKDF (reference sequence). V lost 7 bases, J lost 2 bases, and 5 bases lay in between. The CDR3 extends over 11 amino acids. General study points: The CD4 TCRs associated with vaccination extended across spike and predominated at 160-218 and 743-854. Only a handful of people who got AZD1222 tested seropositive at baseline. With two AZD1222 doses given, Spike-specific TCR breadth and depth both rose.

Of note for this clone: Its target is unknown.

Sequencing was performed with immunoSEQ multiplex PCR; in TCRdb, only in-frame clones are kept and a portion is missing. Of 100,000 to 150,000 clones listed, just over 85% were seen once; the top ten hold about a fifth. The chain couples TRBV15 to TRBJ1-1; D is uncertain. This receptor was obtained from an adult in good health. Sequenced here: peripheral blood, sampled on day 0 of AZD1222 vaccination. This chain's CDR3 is CATTQNTEAFF. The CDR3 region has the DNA TGTGCCACCACCCAAAACACTGAAGCTTTCTTT.